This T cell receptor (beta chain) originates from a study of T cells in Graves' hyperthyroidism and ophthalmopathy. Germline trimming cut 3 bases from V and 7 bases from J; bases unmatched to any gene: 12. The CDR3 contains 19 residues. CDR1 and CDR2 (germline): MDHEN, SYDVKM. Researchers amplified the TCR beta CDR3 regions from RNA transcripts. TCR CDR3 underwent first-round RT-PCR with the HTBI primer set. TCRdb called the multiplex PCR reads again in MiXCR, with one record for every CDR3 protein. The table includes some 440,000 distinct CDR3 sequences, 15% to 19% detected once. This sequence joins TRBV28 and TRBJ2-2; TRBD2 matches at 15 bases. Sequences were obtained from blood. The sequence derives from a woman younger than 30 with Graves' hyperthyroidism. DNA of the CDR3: TGTGCCAGCAGTTTCCTTGGGATAGGACTAGCGGGAGGGTACGGGGAGCTGTTTTTT. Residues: CASSFLGIGLAGGYGELFF.